Below are 16 T cell receptor beta chains sequenced from a single sample in a study of shared T cell receptors in the human thymus. Clones were sequenced by immunoSEQ multiplex PCR, and TCRdb holds only the in-frame ones, with some missing. The profile shows 700,000 to 750,000 clones, around 85% of them singletons. These sequences were also reported in another study, on human thymus T cells.

The material sequenced was thymocytes. The origin of the receptors is a girl less than two years old with a congenital heart defect.

This chain joins TRBV9 and TRBJ1-1; D is possibly TRBD1 (6 bases). This CDR3 is built from 13 residues. The V end lost 4 bases, the J end lost 8 bases, and 15 bases lay between the germline ends. CDR1 and CDR2 (germline): SGDLS, YYNGEE. DNA of the CDR3: TGTGCCAGCAGCCCAAGGACAGAAAAAGAAGCTTTCTTT. This translates into CASSPRTEKEAFF.

The chain recombines TRBV5-4 with TRBJ1-2; D not resolved. The CDR3 runs to 14 residues. Per the germline V gene, CDR1 is SGHNT and CDR2 is YYREEE (reference sequence). Trimming removed 0 bases from V and 3 bases from J, with 9 bases in between. The chain's CDR3 is CASSLVYSDYGYTF. The DNA for the CDR3 is TGTGCCAGCAGCTTGGTTTACAGTGACTATGGCTACACCTTC.

The chain recombines TRBV7-2 with TRBJ2-7; D is ambiguous. CDR1 is SGHTA and CDR2 is FQGNSA in the germline V gene. This CDR3 region has 13 residues. V lost 3 bases and J lost 6, with 12 bases in between. The CDR3 sequence: CASSLSRIVEQYF. As DNA, the CDR3 is TGTGCCAGCAGCTTGTCCCGAATAGTCGAGCAGTACTTC.

The chain links TRBV29-1 to TRBJ1-1, with D possibly TRBD1 on 5 matching bases. The V gene lost 3 bases and the J gene lost 4 bases, with 12 bases spanning the gap. Per the germline V gene, CDR1 is SQVTM and CDR2 is ANQGSEA. The CDR3 consists of 13 residues. The CDR3: CSVDQGYSTEAFF. The CDR3 bases are TGCAGCGTTGACCAGGGTTATAGCACTGAAGCTTTCTTT.

The chain is built from TRBV27 and TRBJ2-7; 8 bases agree with TRBD1. Trimming removed 6 bases from V and 3 bases from J; junction bases left unmatched: 13. Germline CDR1 reads MNHEY; CDR2 reads SMNVEV (reference sequence). There are 16 residues in the CDR3. The CDR3 DNA reads TGTGCCAGCAGATATATCGGACAGGGTGGGAACTACGAGCAGTACTTC. It translates to CASRYIGQGGNYEQYF.

This rearrangement joins TRBV5-4 to TRBJ2-6; D ambiguous. The germline V gene has CDR1 SGHNT and CDR2 YYREEE (reference sequence). V was trimmed by 1 base and J by 2 bases, leaving 4 bases between them. This CDR3 spans 14 amino acids. Here the CDR3 reads CASSLSAGANVLTF. The DNA of the CDR3 is TGTGCCAGCAGCTTGTCAGCTGGGGCCAACGTCCTGACTTTC.

The chain recombines TRBV19 with TRBJ1-4; no firm D call. Germline V CDR1 and CDR2: LNHDA, SQIVND (reference sequence). The length of the CDR3 is 16 residues. Trimming removed 2 bases from V and 8 bases from J, with 18 bases in between. The CDR3 region is CASSIFPTMAREKLFF. CDR3 sequence (DNA): TGTGCCAGTAGTATATTCCCGACAATGGCCCGGGAAAAACTGTTTTTT. Based on the CDR3 plus reference TRBV19 and TRBJ1-4, the full variable domain is DGGITQSPKYLFRKEGQNVTLSCEQNLNHDAMYWYRQDPGQGLRLIYYSQIVNDFQKGDIAEGYSVSREKKESFPLTVTSAQKNPTAFYLCASSIFPTMAREKLFFGSGTQLSVL.

The chain has TRBV7-2 and TRBJ1-4; D uncertain. Germline values: CDR1 SGHTA, CDR2 FQGNSA. Trimming removed 0 bases from V and 4 bases from J, with 12 bases in between. The length of the CDR3 is 16 residues. In DNA form, the CDR3 reads TGTGCCAGCAGCTTAGCGTACCAGATCGATAATGAAAAACTGTTTTTT. Protein product: CASSLAYQIDNEKLFF.

The rearrangement uses TRBV18 and TRBJ1-5; a possible D gene is TRBD1 (5 bases). The CDR3 is 18 amino acids. CDR1 is KGHSH, CDR2 LQKENI, per germline. The germline V and J ends were trimmed by 1 base and 1 base, with 17 bases remaining between them. The CDR3 sequence: CASSPRPPNAGSNQPQHF. Here the CDR3 DNA reads TGTGCCAGCTCACCACGCCCGCCTAACGCAGGGAGCAATCAGCCCCAGCATTTT.

This sequence joins TRBV5-4 and TRBJ2-1; 12 bases fit TRBD2. Germline-derived CDR1 and CDR2 are SGHNT and YYREEE (reference sequence). V trimming: 2 bases; J trimming: 8 bases; junction bases outside the gene matches: 11. The CDR3 length is 17 residues. The CDR3 spells CASSLTSGTSGSYEQFF. CDR3 nucleotides: TGTGCCAGCAGCTTAACCTCCGGGACTAGCGGGTCTTATGAGCAGTTCTTC.

The chain joins TRBV5-8 to TRBJ2-7; 9 nucleotides line up with TRBD1. After removal of 2 bases from V and 3 bases from J, the junction contained 9 bases not matched to a gene. The CDR3 covers 16 residues. The germline V gene encodes CDR1 SGHTS and CDR2 YDEGEE. The CDR3 reads CASSFPHRDRDYEQYF. The CDR3 DNA reads as TGTGCCAGCAGCTTCCCACACCGGGACAGGGACTACGAGCAGTACTTC.

The V gene is TRBV7-2, the J gene TRBJ1-1, with D tentatively TRBD1 (6 bases). Between the trimmed V and J ends, which lost 5 bases and 0 bases, there was a span of 19 bases. Germline CDR1 reads SGHTA; CDR2 reads FQGNSA. This CDR3 region has 17 residues. CDR3 loop: CASSLRVGARVNTEAFF. Written as DNA, the CDR3 is TGTGCCAGCAGCCTTCGGGTGGGGGCGCGGGTGAACACTGAAGCTTTCTTT.

The J gene is TRBJ1-6, the V gene TRBV27; the D is unclear. Germline CDR1 reads MNHEY; CDR2 reads SMNVEV (reference sequence). Trimming shortened V by 0 bases and J by 6 bases, and 9 bases separated the two germline ends. The CDR3 is made up of 15 amino acids. Here the CDR3 DNA reads TGTGCCAGCAGTTTATCGCGAAGCCTTAATTCACCCCTCCACTTT. Its protein is CASSLSRSLNSPLHF.

This chain joins TRBV7-6 and TRBJ2-1; 12 bases agree with TRBD1. CDR1 and CDR2 from the germline V gene are SGHVS and FNYEAQ. This CDR3 contains 16 residues. The V and J ends lost 1 base and 6 bases, in that order; junction bases with no gene match: 4. CDR3 region: CASSLGDRGPSNEQFF. As DNA, the CDR3 is TGTGCCAGCAGCTTAGGGGACAGGGGGCCTAGCAATGAGCAGTTCTTC.

The genes are TRBV10-3 and TRBJ2-4, with 10 bases identical to TRBD2. This CDR3 contains 17 residues. CDR1 and CDR2 from the germline V gene are ENHRY and SYGVKD. The V segment lost 0 bases and the J segment 0 bases; nucleotides outside the gene matches: 2. The CDR3 is CAISESSGGLAKNIQYF. The CDR3 nucleotides read TGTGCCATCAGTGAGTCTAGCGGGGGGCTAGCCAAAAACATTCAGTACTTC.

This clone was found a few times. The chain joins TRBV4-1 to TRBJ1-6; 7 bases are shared with TRBD1. The V gene's germline CDR1 is MGHRA and CDR2 YSYEKL. This CDR3 comprises 16 residues. The trim removed 4 bases at V and 6 bases at J, leaving 9 bases unmatched. CDR3 DNA sequence: TGCGCCAGCAGCCCCGTGATGACAGGGATTAATTCACCCCTCCACTTT. It encodes CASSPVMTGINSPLHF.